This TCR beta chain came from a study of CD8 T cells in ankylosing spondylitis. This clonotype turned up a few times. No antigen is known for it. V trimming: 6 bases; J trimming: 1 base; junction bases outside the gene matches: 5. This CDR3 is 14 amino acids long. Germline CDR1 MNHNS, CDR2 SASEGT. Study outcomes and limitations: Significant enrichment of disease-linked clones was reported in matched ankylosing spondylitis synovial fluid.

TCRdb itself ran the 5' RACE reads through MiXCR, one entry per CDR3 protein. The sample holds 250,000 to 350,000 distinct CDR3 sequences, 20% seen once. Sequences were obtained from blood, either unsorted or a sorted T cell fraction (not recorded which). The clonotype comes from a male donor with ankylosing spondylitis or in good health (not recorded which). The chain links TRBV6-1 to TRBJ2-5; TRBD1 matches at 7 bases. CDR3 sequence reads: CASRRQGVQETQYF. In DNA form, the CDR3 reads TGTGCCAGCAGGAGACAGGGCGTCCAAGAGACCCAGTACTTC.